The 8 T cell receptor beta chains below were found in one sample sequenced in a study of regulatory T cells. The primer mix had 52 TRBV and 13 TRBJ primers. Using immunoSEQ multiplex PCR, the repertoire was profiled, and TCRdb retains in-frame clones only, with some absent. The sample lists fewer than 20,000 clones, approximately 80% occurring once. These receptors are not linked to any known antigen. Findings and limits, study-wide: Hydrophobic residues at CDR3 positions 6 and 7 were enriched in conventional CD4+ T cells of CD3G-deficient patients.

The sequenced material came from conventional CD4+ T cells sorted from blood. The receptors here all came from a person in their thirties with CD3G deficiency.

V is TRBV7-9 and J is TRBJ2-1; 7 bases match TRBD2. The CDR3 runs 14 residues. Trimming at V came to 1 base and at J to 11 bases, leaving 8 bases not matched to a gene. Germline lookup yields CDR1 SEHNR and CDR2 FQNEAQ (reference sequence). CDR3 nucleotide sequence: TGTGCCAGCAGCTTAGACGGGAGGAGGACCCAGCAGTTCTTC. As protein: CASSLDGRRTQQFF.

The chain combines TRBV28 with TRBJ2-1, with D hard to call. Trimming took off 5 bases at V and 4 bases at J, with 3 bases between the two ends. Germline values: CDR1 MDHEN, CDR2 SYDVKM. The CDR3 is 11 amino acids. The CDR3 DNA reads TGTGCCAGCAGTGAGTACAATGAGCAGTTCTTC. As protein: CASSEYNEQFF.

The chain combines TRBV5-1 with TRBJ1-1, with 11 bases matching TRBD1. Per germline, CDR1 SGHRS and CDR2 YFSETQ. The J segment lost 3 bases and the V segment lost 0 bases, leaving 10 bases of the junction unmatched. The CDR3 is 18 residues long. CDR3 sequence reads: CASSLGLATGQGDTEAFF. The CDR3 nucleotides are TGCGCCAGCAGCTTGGGTCTAGCAACGGGACAGGGGGACACTGAAGCTTTCTTT.

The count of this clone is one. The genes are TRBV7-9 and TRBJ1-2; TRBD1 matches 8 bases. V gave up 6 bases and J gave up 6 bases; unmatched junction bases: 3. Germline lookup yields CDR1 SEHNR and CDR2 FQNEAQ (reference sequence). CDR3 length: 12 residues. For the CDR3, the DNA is TGTGCCAGCAGTTCAGGGGGCCATGGCTACACCTTC. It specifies CASSSGGHGYTF.

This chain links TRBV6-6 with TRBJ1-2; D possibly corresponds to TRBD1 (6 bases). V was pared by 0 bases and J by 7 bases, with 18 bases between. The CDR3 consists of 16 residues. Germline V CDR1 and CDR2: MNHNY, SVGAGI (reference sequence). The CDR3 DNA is TGTGCCAGCAGTTACTCGTCTGGGGGGCGAAAGGGTGGCTACACCTTC. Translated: CASSYSSGGRKGGYTF.

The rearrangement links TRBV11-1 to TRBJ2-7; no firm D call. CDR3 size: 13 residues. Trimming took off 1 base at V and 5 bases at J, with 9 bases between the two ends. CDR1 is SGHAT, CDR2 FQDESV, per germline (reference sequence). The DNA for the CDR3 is TGTGCCAGCAGCTTAGAACCACTGGACGAGCAGTACTTC. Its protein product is CASSLEPLDEQYF. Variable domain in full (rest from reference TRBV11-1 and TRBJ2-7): EAEVAQSPRYKITEKSQAVAFWCDPISGHATLYWYRQILGQGPELLVQFQDESVVDDSQLPKDRFSAERLKGVDSTLKIQPAELGDSAMYLCASSLEPLDEQYFGPGTRLTVT.

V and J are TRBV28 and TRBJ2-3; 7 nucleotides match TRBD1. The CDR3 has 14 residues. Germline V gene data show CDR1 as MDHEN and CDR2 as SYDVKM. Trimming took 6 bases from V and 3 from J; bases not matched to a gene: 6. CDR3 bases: TGTGCCAGCAGAAAGACAGGGAGAACAGATACGCAGTATTTT. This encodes CASRKTGRTDTQYF.

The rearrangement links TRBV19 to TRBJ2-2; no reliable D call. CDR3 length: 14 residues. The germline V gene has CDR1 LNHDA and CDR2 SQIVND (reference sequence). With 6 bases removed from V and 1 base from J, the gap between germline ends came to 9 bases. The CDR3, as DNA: TGTGCCAGTAGCATGACACTGAACACCGGGGAGCTGTTTTTT. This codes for CASSMTLNTGELFF.